This T cell receptor (beta chain) was identified in a study of cytotoxic CD8 clonotypes in ibrutinib-treated CLL. V lost 7 bases and J 2 bases, leaving 9 bases between the germline ends. This CDR3 has 12 residues. CDR1 is MNHEY, CDR2 SMNVEV, per germline (reference sequence). Clones were read by immunoSEQ multiplex PCR, and TCRdb kept only the in-frame ones, dropping some. The data contain roughly 150,000 clones, 84% of them singletons. The specimen was PBMCs, collected after 24 months of ibrutinib treatment. The chain recombines TRBV27 with TRBJ2-7; either TRBD1 or TRBD2 may fit D (5 bases each). This TCR derives from a human donor with chronic lymphocytic leukemia. The CDR3 region has the DNA TGTGCCAGCAATGGGGGAGCCTACGAGCAGTACTTC. This codes for CASNGGAYEQYF.